This T cell receptor (beta chain) derives from a study of T cell repertoires in cytomegalovirus infection. Study information: TCR beta signatures that were public indicated CMV infection and matching HLA type. General observations from the study: The cumulative frequency of public TCR beta families identified carriers of CMV plus the relevant HLA. Across the ex vivo response, the dominant clonotypes were HLA-C-restricted CMV-specific TCR beta clonotypes.

This clonotype appeared a few times. The antigen is undetermined. The germline V gene has CDR1 MNHEY and CDR2 SVGEGT. The CDR3 has 15 residues. Trimming took 6 bases from V and 4 from J, leaving 16 bases between them. A single record per CDR3 protein comes from TCRdb applying MiXCR to the reads. In the table there are approximately 400,000 distinct CDR3 sequences, roughly 30% of which are singletons. The sequencing sample was made of PBMCs. The TCR sequence derives from a human donor in good health (CMV status not recorded). Some clones in this sample may be carry-over from other donors' samples. This chain joins TRBV6-2 or TRBV6-3 and TRBJ2-1; D perhaps matches TRBD1 (7 bases). The CDR3: CASREGQNQYNEQFF. For the CDR3, the DNA is TGTGCCAGCAGGGAGGGACAGAACCAATACAATGAGCAGTTCTTC.